This T cell receptor beta chain derives from a study of T-cell memory formation after mild COVID-19. Study background: TCR clusters largely stayed donor specific.

Study-wide results and limits: Second-wave clones with a day 37 peak had unconfirmed SARS-CoV-2 specificity.

TCRalpha and TCRbeta libraries used 5'RACE with constant-segment primers and UMIs. One entry per CDR3 protein results from TCRdb running MiXCR on the 5' RACE reads. The sample holds 580,000 or so distinct CDR3 sequences, 17% seen once. The CDR3 covers 14 residues. Germline V gives CDR1 KGHSH, CDR2 LQKENI. The junction had 3 bases not matched to a gene; V was cut back by 2 bases and J by 7 bases. As regards this clonotype: The antigen remains undetermined.

The V call is TRBV18, the J call TRBJ1-1, with 11 positions matching TRBD1. Specimen: PBMCs or a T cell subset sorted from them (not recorded which). The sequence derives from an adult woman who had mild COVID-19 (a few samples of this study predate the infection). Cell type and time point are not known. The CDR3 reads CASSPGTGGGEAFF. DNA for the CDR3: TGTGCCAGCTCACCAGGGACAGGGGGTGGTGAAGCTTTCTTT.